Shown below are 9 T cell receptor beta chains from a single sample sequenced in a study of cytomegalovirus exposure and HLA in healthy donors. The PCR contained 60 Vbeta and 13 Jbeta primers. The repertoire was sequenced with immunoSEQ multiplex PCR; TCRdb's copy has only in-frame clones and lacks some. The sample carries 200,000 or so clones, about 80% recorded once. Sample: PBMCs. The receptors here all came from a woman younger than 30 in good health and CMV-seropositive.

The chain joins TRBV28 to TRBJ2-3, with D possibly matching TRBD1 (5 bases). The CDR3 has 14 residues. CDR1 is MDHEN, CDR2 SYDVKM, per germline. V was pared by 8 bases and J by 2 bases, with 14 bases between. The CDR3 here is CASAGAGFTDTQYF. In DNA form, the CDR3 reads TGTGCCAGCGCTGGGGCTGGGTTCACAGATACGCAGTATTTT.

The gene calls are TRBV15 and TRBJ2-5; perhaps TRBD2 as D (5 bases). V lost 4 bases, J lost 0 bases, and 12 bases lay in between. The CDR3 is made up of 15 amino acids. Germline V gives CDR1 LNHNV, CDR2 YYDKDF (reference sequence). CDR3 residues: CATSIHSGDQETQYF. CDR3 nucleotides: TGTGCCACCAGCATCCACTCCGGGGACCAAGAGACCCAGTACTTC.

The chain combines TRBV5-6 with TRBJ2-7; D perhaps matches TRBD1 (6 bases). CDR1 is SGHDT and CDR2 is YYEEEE in the germline V gene. The V end lost 0 bases, the J end lost 3 bases, and 7 bases lay between the germline ends. This CDR3 is built from 13 residues. CDR3 DNA: TGTGCCAGCAGCTTGGTCAGGGGCTACGAGCAGTACTTC. Translated: CASSLVRGYEQYF. The entire variable domain, with the rest obtained from reference TRBV5-6 and TRBJ2-7, is as follows: DAGVTQSPTHLIKTRGQQVTLRCSPKSGHDTVSWYQQALGQGPQFIFQYYEEEERQRGNFPDRFSGHQFPNYSSELNVNALLLGDSALYLCASSLVRGYEQYFGPGTRLTVT.

The chain links TRBV28 to TRBJ1-2; 7 nucleotides match TRBD1. Germline V CDR1 and CDR2: MDHEN, SYDVKM. The CDR3 length is 13 residues. V dropped 6 bases and J dropped 6; count of bases not matched to a gene: 7. CDR3 amino acids: CASRMTGWDGYTF. The DNA for the CDR3 is TGTGCCAGCAGAATGACAGGGTGGGATGGCTACACCTTC.

V gene TRBV4-2 combines with J gene TRBJ1-5, with a tentative D call TRBD1 (5 bases). Germline CDR1 is LGHNA and CDR2 is YNFKEQ. Between the trimmed V and J ends, which lost 1 base and 9 bases, there was a span of 10 bases. The CDR3 consists of 13 residues. The chain's CDR3 is CASSQGGEAPQHF. The CDR3 DNA reads as TGTGCCAGCAGCCAAGGAGGGGAGGCGCCCCAGCATTTT.

This clone was counted between two and nine times. This chain uses TRBV6-1 with TRBJ1-4; TRBD1 aligns across 8 bases. Unmatched junction bases numbered 14, after V lost 7 bases and J lost 10 bases. This CDR3 spans 15 amino acids. In germline, CDR1 is MNHNS, CDR2 SASEGT. This CDR3 is CASTPVQGASGKLFF. DNA for the CDR3: TGTGCCAGCACCCCCGTCCAGGGGGCTTCGGGAAAACTGTTTTTT.

As for this clone: Additional DNA sequences in this sample encode the identical CDR3. V gene TRBV2 combines with J gene TRBJ1-1, with D possibly being TRBD1 (6 bases). Germline V CDR1 and CDR2: SNHLY, FYNNEI. V lost 10 bases and J 7 bases, leaving 22 bases between the germline ends. The CDR3 runs 14 residues. This CDR3 is CATQRGGKVDEAFF. CDR3 DNA: TGTGCCACACAAAGGGGGGGAAAGGTGGATGAAGCTTTCTTT.

V is TRBV7-6 and J is TRBJ2-1; possible D gene TRBD1, 6 bases. The germline V and J ends were trimmed by 2 bases and 10 bases, with 12 bases remaining between them. The length of the CDR3 is 13 residues. CDR1 is SGHVS, CDR2 FNYEAQ, per germline. CDR3 coding DNA: TGTGCCAGCAGCTTACGGACAGCCGGGGAGCAGTTCTTC. Translating gives CASSLRTAGEQFF.

This clone is a singleton in its sample. V and J are TRBV18 and TRBJ2-3, with 8 positions matching TRBD2. V shed 1 base, J shed 0 bases, and the junction held 6 bases outside the gene matches. Germline CDR1 and CDR2: KGHSH and LQKENI. The CDR3 consists of 17 residues. CDR3 in amino acids: CASSPRAGAFSTDTQYF. The CDR3 coding sequence is TGTGCCAGCTCACCACGAGCGGGGGCCTTTAGCACAGATACGCAGTATTTT.